Below are 13 T cell receptor beta chains sequenced from a single sample in a study of T cells after posttransplantation cyclophosphamide. Data came from immunoSEQ multiplex PCR; TCRdb stores just in-frame clones and leaves some out. There are 50,000 to 65,000 clones in the sample; just over 85% occur only once, and 2.5% to 3% lies in the top ten. The sample was PBMCs. All receptors derive from a man under 40 with a blood cancer, CMV-positive, and with a related stem cell donor.

This clone has only a few counts. The chain has TRBV2 and TRBJ2-1; D is ambiguous. V lost 7 bases and J 4 bases, leaving 5 bases between the germline ends. CDR3 length equals 11 residues. In germline, CDR1 is SNHLY, CDR2 FYNNEI. CDR3 nucleotide sequence: TGTGCCAGCACCCGTTACAATGAGCAGTTCTTC. This gives the protein CASTRYNEQFF.

The V and J genes are TRBV19 and TRBJ1-4; 7 nucleotides agree with TRBD1. V dropped 4 bases and J dropped 4; count of bases not matched to a gene: 9. Looked up from germline, CDR1 is LNHDA and CDR2 is SQIVND (reference sequence). This CDR3 is 16 amino acids long. Here the CDR3 DNA reads TGTGCCAGTAGTACCAGGGGGACCCGCGGTAATGAAAAACTGTTTTTT. As protein: CASSTRGTRGNEKLFF.

The chain links TRBV4-1 to TRBJ2-7; the D gene is possibly TRBD2 (6 bases). The CDR3 totals 13 residues. V lost 2 bases to trimming and J lost 6 bases, with 11 bases between them. CDR1 is MGHRA and CDR2 is YSYEKL in the germline V gene. The CDR3 spells CASSQPGLVEQYF. The CDR3 bases are TGCGCCAGCAGCCAACCGGGACTTGTCGAGCAGTACTTC.

The V gene is TRBV30, the J gene TRBJ2-3, with 8 bases matching TRBD2. V was pared by 1 base and J by 4 bases, with 4 bases of the junction left unmatched. The CDR3 runs to 14 residues. The germline CDR1 and CDR2 sequences are GTSNPN and SVGIG (reference sequence). The CDR3 region has the DNA TGTGCCTGGAGTGGTACGGGAGGGTCAGATACGCAGTATTTT. This encodes CAWSGTGGSDTQYF.

The rearrangement uses TRBV2 and TRBJ2-3; D is perhaps TRBD1 (5 bases). Germline V lookup: CDR1 SNHLY, CDR2 FYNNEI. V dropped 8 bases and J dropped 0 bases, with 18 bases sitting between them. This CDR3 is built from 16 residues. As DNA, the CDR3 is TGTGCCAGCGCGCCCTTCGACAGTGCTAGCACAGATACGCAGTATTTT. It codes for CASAPFDSASTDTQYF.

This clone was recorded once. The rearrangement joins TRBV25-1 to TRBJ1-5; possible D gene TRBD1, 5 bases. From germline, CDR1 is MGHDK and CDR2 SYGVNS. The CDR3 length is 15 residues. Trimming cost V 5 bases and J 2 bases, with 13 bases left between them. This CDR3 reads CASSSGGWGNQPQHF. DNA of the CDR3: TGTGCCAGCAGTTCCGGGGGTTGGGGCAATCAGCCCCAGCATTTT. Using reference TRBV25-1 and TRBJ1-5 for the parts outside the CDR3, the full variable domain is EADIYQTPRYLVIGTGKKITLECSQTMGHDKMYWYQQDPGMELHLIHYSYGVNSTEKGDLSSESTVSRIRTEHFPLTLESARPSHTSQYLCASSSGGWGNQPQHFGDGTRLSIL.

This chain connects TRBV7-2 to TRBJ2-5; no clear D. This CDR3 comprises 13 residues. V was shortened by 3 bases and J by 6 bases, with 11 bases between the two germline ends. CDR1 and CDR2 from the germline V gene are SGHTA and FQGNSA. This CDR3 reads CASSFNSRKTQYF. The CDR3 bases are TGTGCCAGCAGCTTTAATTCGCGGAAGACCCAGTACTTC. The entire variable domain, with the rest obtained from reference TRBV7-2 and TRBJ2-5, is as follows: GAGVSQSPSNKVTEKGKDVELRCDPISGHTALYWYRQSLGQGLEFLIYFQGNSAPDKSGLPSDRFSAERTGGSVSTLTIQRTQQEDSAVYLCASSFNSRKTQYFGPGTRLLVL.

Written as DNA, the CDR3 is TGCGCCAGCAGCTTGGATCGGGGTACGGGCTATGGCTACACCTTC. It translates to CASSLDRGTGYGYTF. The chain employs TRBV5-1 and TRBJ1-2; no clear D gene. The V end lost 0 bases, the J end lost 4 bases, and 13 bases lay between the germline ends. This CDR3 spans 15 amino acids. Germline-derived CDR1 and CDR2 are SGHRS and YFSETQ. The full variable domain, completed using reference TRBV5-1 and TRBJ1-2, is KAGVTQTPRYLIKTRGQQVTLSCSPISGHRSVSWYQQTPGQGLQFLFEYFSETQRNKGNFPGRFSGRQFSNSRSEMNVSTLELGDSALYLCASSLDRGTGYGYTFGSGTRLTVV.

The V and J genes are TRBV18 and TRBJ2-3, with 11 bases fitting TRBD2. CDR3 length equals 16 residues. The germline gives CDR1 KGHSH, CDR2 LQKENI. With V trimmed by 0 bases and J by 5 bases, 4 bases remained unmatched. CDR3 DNA sequence: TGTGCCAGCTCACCACCGAGTAGCGGGAGGGGAGATACGCAGTATTTT. Its translation is CASSPPSSGRGDTQYF.

The chain carries TRBV7-2 and TRBJ2-1, with TRBD2 identical over 8 bases. The V gene end was trimmed by 2 bases and the J gene end by 4 bases; junction bases not matched to a gene: 7. Per the germline V gene, CDR1 is SGHTA and CDR2 is FQGNSA. The length of the CDR3 is 16 residues. CDR3 nucleotides: TGTGCCAGCAGCTTACTGGTAGCGGGACCTTACAATGAGCAGTTCTTC. Translated: CASSLLVAGPYNEQFF. The complete variable domain, with remaining parts taken from reference TRBV7-2 and TRBJ2-1, reads GAGVSQSPSNKVTEKGKDVELRCDPISGHTALYWYRQSLGQGLEFLIYFQGNSAPDKSGLPSDRFSAERTGGSVSTLTIQRTQQEDSAVYLCASSLLVAGPYNEQFFGPGTRLTVL.

V gene TRBV7-8 combines with J gene TRBJ2-7; D unclear. The CDR3 totals 14 residues. The germline gives CDR1 SGHVS, CDR2 FQNEAQ. The V gene lost 4 bases and the J gene lost 2 bases, with 12 bases spanning the gap. DNA for the CDR3: TGTGCCAGCAGCTCGAAAATGGGCCCCTACGAGCAGTACTTC. Protein sequence: CASSSKMGPYEQYF.

The chain combines TRBV11-2 with TRBJ2-5; 10 nucleotides match TRBD2. Germline loops: CDR1 SGHAT, CDR2 FQNNGV. V lost 5 bases to trimming and J lost 5 bases; unmatched junction nucleotides: 8. This CDR3 has 15 amino acids. The CDR3 spells CASSPVSGRAETQYF. The CDR3 nucleotides read TGTGCCAGCAGCCCGGTGAGCGGGAGGGCGGAGACCCAGTACTTC.

The rearrangement links TRBV6-5 to TRBJ1-5; possible D gene TRBD1, 5 bases. This CDR3 region has 15 residues. V was pared by 6 bases and J by 0 bases, with 12 bases between. Germline CDR1 MNHEY, CDR2 SVGAGI. The CDR3 sequence: CASRTGLISNQPQHF. In DNA form, the CDR3 reads TGTGCCAGCAGAACGGGACTGATTAGCAATCAGCCCCAGCATTTT.